The sequence of this T cell receptor beta chain was determined in a study of T cells in localized non-small cell lung cancer. The data were produced by immunoSEQ multiplex PCR, yet TCRdb's version contains in-frame clones alone and is incomplete. This sample yields about 52,000 clones, of which more than 85% are seen a single time; about 16% belongs to the top ten. The CDR3 covers 16 residues. Germline-derived CDR1 and CDR2 are MGHRA and YSYEKL. Trimming at V came to 0 bases and at J to 8 bases, leaving 11 bases not matched to a gene. Sequenced material: PBMCs, taken before any cancer treatment. This clonotype was obtained from a female donor with stage II lung adenocarcinoma. The chain employs TRBV4-1 and TRBJ1-2; TRBD1 aligns across 8 bases. In nucleotides, the CDR3 is TGCGCCAGCAGCCAAGATAAGGACAGGGTTTTCTACGGCTACACCTTC. Translating it yields CASSQDKDRVFYGYTF.